These 21 T cell receptor beta chains originate from one sample sequenced in a study of T-cell memory formation after mild COVID-19. TCRdb redid the calling of the 5' RACE reads with MiXCR, one entry per CDR3 protein. Of about 400,000 distinct CDR3 sequences listed, around an eighth are singletons. The material sequenced was PBMCs or a T cell subset sorted from them (not recorded which). These TCRs come from a young man who had mild COVID-19 (a few samples of this study predate the infection). Cell type and time point are not known.

The rearrangement joins TRBV6-2 or TRBV6-3 to TRBJ2-3, with 11 bases lining up with TRBD2. Germline V CDR1 and CDR2: MNHEY, SVGEGT. The CDR3 has 17 residues. J lost 5 bases, V lost 2 bases, and 9 bases had no gene match. CDR3 sequence reads: CASSYRSSGGPEDTQYF. DNA for the CDR3: TGTGCCAGCAGTTACAGGTCTAGCGGGGGGCCGGAAGATACGCAGTATTTT.

This clonotype was counted at least ten times. The gene calls are TRBV6-4 and TRBJ1-2; D uncertain. The CDR3 spans 12 residues. Germline loops: CDR1 MRHNA, CDR2 SNTAGT. Trimming removed 6 bases from V and 4 bases from J, with 9 bases in between. The CDR3 sequence: CASRHLTYGYTF. CDR3 DNA: TGTGCCAGCAGACACCTGACCTATGGCTACACCTTC.

The chain uses TRBV20-1 and TRBJ2-3; D gene ambiguous. The germline V gene encodes CDR1 DFQATT and CDR2 SNEGSKA (reference sequence). This CDR3 has 14 amino acids. Trimming removed 5 bases from V and 7 bases from J, with 19 bases in between. The CDR3 DNA is TGCAGTGCTCCTCTGCCACCCAGCCACAATACGCAGTATTTT. It encodes CSAPLPPSHNTQYF.

The rearrangement links TRBV10-3 to TRBJ2-3; 7 positions match TRBD2. The germline gives CDR1 ENHRY, CDR2 SYGVKD. CDR3 length equals 12 residues. The junction had 1 base not matched to a gene; V was cut back by 8 bases and J by 2 bases. The CDR3 DNA reads TGTGCCATCGCGGGGGACACAGATACGCAGTATTTT. Residues: CAIAGDTDTQYF.

The chain recombines TRBV7-9 with TRBJ2-7, with D possibly TRBD2 on 6 matching bases. The V end lost 4 bases, the J end lost 4 bases, and 17 bases lay between the germline ends. Germline CDR1 is SEHNR and CDR2 is FQNEAQ (reference sequence). This CDR3 comprises 15 residues. In DNA form, the CDR3 reads TGTGCCAGCAGCTCCGCCCGGGCGGCGGGATACGAGCAGTACTTC. This sequence encodes CASSSARAAGYEQYF.

The chain joins TRBV20-1 to TRBJ1-3; possibly TRBD1 for D (5 bases). V was cut by 1 base and J by 3 bases, with 10 bases left in between. Germline V gives CDR1 DFQATT, CDR2 SNEGSKA (reference sequence). The CDR3 consists of 14 residues. This CDR3 is CSARVGANGNTIYF. The CDR3 DNA reads TGCAGTGCTAGAGTAGGGGCAAATGGAAACACCATATATTTT.

J is TRBJ2-4 and V is TRBV7-7, with D maybe TRBD2 (5 bases). The CDR3 is 13 residues long. Germline CDR1 is SSHAT and CDR2 is FNYEAQ (reference sequence). Trimming removed 4 bases at V and 9 bases at J, with 13 bases between. CDR3 DNA sequence: TGTGCCAGCAGCTCCTTCCGGGGAACCATTCAGTACTTC. Its protein is CASSSFRGTIQYF.

CDR3 protein: CASRVSTEAFF. The CDR3 DNA follows: TGTGCCAGCAGGGTCAGCACTGAAGCTTTCTTT. The chain couples TRBV12-3 or TRBV12-4 to TRBJ1-1; D call uncertain. The CDR3 runs to 11 residues. Trimming left V 6 bases short and J 4 bases short, with 6 bases between.

The chain is built from TRBV18 and TRBJ2-5; D may be TRBD2 (5 bases). CDR3 length equals 17 residues. CDR1 and CDR2 (germline): KGHSH, LQKENI. V was cut by 1 base and J by 5 bases, with 20 bases left in between. CDR3 DNA: TGTGCCAGCTCACCACGGTGGGATAGCGATCCCCGGGAGACCCAGTACTTC. Its translation is CASSPRWDSDPRETQYF.

The chain is built from TRBV10-1 and TRBJ1-2, with D possibly matching TRBD1 (5 bases). CDR3 length equals 13 residues. The V end was cut by 3 bases, the J end by 8 bases, with 13 bases between. Per germline, CDR1 WNHNN and CDR2 SYGVQD (reference sequence). Here the CDR3 DNA reads TGCGCCAGCAGTGATCAGAGTCAGGGCGGCTACACCTTC. Its translation is CASSDQSQGGYTF.

The V call is TRBV29-1, the J call TRBJ2-2; no firm D call. Germline CDR1 is SQVTM and CDR2 is ANQGSEA. Deletions cut 2 bases from V and 0 bases from J, with 4 bases between. This CDR3 spans 13 amino acids. The DNA of the CDR3 is TGCAGCGTTGAATCGCCGAACACCGGGGAGCTGTTTTTT. It encodes CSVESPNTGELFF.

This clonotype has ten or more counts. The CDR3 reads CASSTGTGIYEQYF. In nucleotides, the CDR3 is TGCGCCAGCAGCACCGGGACAGGAATATACGAGCAGTACTTC. The chain employs TRBV5-1 and TRBJ2-7, with TRBD1 matching over 8 bases. The germline V gene encodes CDR1 SGHRS and CDR2 YFSETQ. The CDR3 sequence is 14 residues long. J gave up 4 bases and V 4 bases, and 7 bases lay outside the gene matches. The whole variable domain, remainder taken from reference TRBV5-1 and TRBJ2-7, is KAGVTQTPRYLIKTRGQQVTLSCSPISGHRSVSWYQQTPGQGLQFLFEYFSETQRNKGNFPGRFSGRQFSNSRSEMNVSTLELGDSALYLCASSTGTGIYEQYFGPGTRLTVT.

The table lists this clonotype with a few counts. This sequence joins TRBV5-1 and TRBJ2-3; D not certain. The V end lost 7 bases, the J end lost 0 bases, and 12 bases lay between the germline ends. The CDR3 has 14 residues. Per the germline V gene, CDR1 is SGHRS and CDR2 is YFSETQ. The CDR3 loop reads CASSTTRSTDTQYF. The DNA for the CDR3 is TGCGCCAGCTCGACGACACGAAGCACAGATACGCAGTATTTT. Full variable domain (missing parts from reference TRBV5-1 and TRBJ2-3): KAGVTQTPRYLIKTRGQQVTLSCSPISGHRSVSWYQQTPGQGLQFLFEYFSETQRNKGNFPGRFSGRQFSNSRSEMNVSTLELGDSALYLCASSTTRSTDTQYFGPGTRLTVL.

The chain uses TRBV6-2 or TRBV6-3 and TRBJ1-2; no definite D call. Trimming took 5 bases from V and 2 from J, leaving 12 bases between them. This CDR3 has 14 amino acids. The germline V gene encodes CDR1 MNHEY and CDR2 SVGEGT. The CDR3 protein is CASSDRTGNYGYTF. The CDR3 region has the DNA TGTGCCAGCAGTGACCGGACGGGAAACTATGGCTACACCTTC.

This clonotype showed up many times. V usage is TRBV25-1 and J usage is TRBJ1-2; possibly TRBD1 for D (5 bases). The CDR3 is made up of 15 amino acids. The V gene lost 2 bases and the J gene lost 3 bases, with 13 bases spanning the gap. Germline assignment: CDR1 MGHDK and CDR2 SYGVNS. The CDR3 protein is CASSETAEGDYGYTF. The CDR3 region has the DNA TGTGCCAGCAGTGAAACTGCAGAAGGGGACTATGGCTACACCTTC.

The chain uses TRBV7-2 and TRBJ1-5, with TRBD1 as a possible D gene (6 bases). There are 14 residues in the CDR3. With 5 bases removed from V and 6 bases from J, the gap between germline ends came to 14 bases. CDR1 and CDR2 from the germline V gene are SGHTA and FQGNSA. CDR3 DNA: TGTGCCAGCAGCCCGTACAGGGAGGGTCAGCCCCAGCATTTT. This sequence encodes CASSPYREGQPQHF.

There are a few counts of this clonotype. The chain recombines TRBV29-1 with TRBJ2-7, with D maybe TRBD1 (6 bases). Germline lookup yields CDR1 SQVTM and CDR2 ANQGSEA. Trimming took off 5 bases at V and 3 bases at J, with 8 bases between the two ends. The CDR3 runs to 11 residues. The CDR3 here is CSVRDNYEQYV. The CDR3 bases are TGCAGCGTTCGGGACAACTACGAGCAGTACGTC.

This clonotype was found a few times. The chain employs TRBV7-2 and TRBJ1-1; D not certain. V shed 5 bases and J shed 0 bases, with 19 bases lying between them. Germline CDR1 is SGHTA and CDR2 is FQGNSA. The CDR3 extends over 17 amino acids. This chain's CDR3 is CASSLLSAGRMNTEAFF. In DNA form, the CDR3 reads TGTGCCAGCAGCCTATTATCAGCGGGCAGGATGAACACTGAAGCTTTCTTT. Full variable domain (missing parts from reference TRBV7-2 and TRBJ1-1): GAGVSQSPSNKVTEKGKDVELRCDPISGHTALYWYRQSLGQGLEFLIYFQGNSAPDKSGLPSDRFSAERTGGSVSTLTIQRTQQEDSAVYLCASSLLSAGRMNTEAFFGQGTRLTVV.

The chain employs TRBV2 and TRBJ1-1; no reliable D call. This CDR3 has 12 residues. V was shortened by 6 bases and J by 4 bases, with 9 bases between the two germline ends. Germline CDR1 reads SNHLY; CDR2 reads FYNNEI. CDR3 region: CASRSLATEAFF. CDR3 coding DNA: TGTGCCAGCAGGTCGTTGGCCACTGAAGCTTTCTTT.

This clonotype was detected only a few times. This rearrangement joins TRBV10-2 to TRBJ2-3; D is unclear. V lost 3 bases and J lost 8, with 12 bases in between. Germline V gene sequence: CDR1 WSHSY, CDR2 SAAADI. This CDR3 comprises 13 residues. The CDR3, as DNA: TGCGCCAGCAGTGAACCGAGCTCGGGTACGCAGTATTTT. It is translated as CASSEPSSGTQYF.

The CDR3 is CSASPPLMFEQFF. The DNA for the CDR3 is TGCAGTGCTAGCCCCCCCCTTATGTTTGAGCAGTTCTTC. This chain uses TRBV20-1 with TRBJ2-1; D remains ambiguous. Germline assignment: CDR1 DFQATT and CDR2 SNEGSKA (reference sequence). Trimming shortened V by 3 bases and J by 9 bases, and 15 bases separated the two germline ends. There are 13 residues in the CDR3.